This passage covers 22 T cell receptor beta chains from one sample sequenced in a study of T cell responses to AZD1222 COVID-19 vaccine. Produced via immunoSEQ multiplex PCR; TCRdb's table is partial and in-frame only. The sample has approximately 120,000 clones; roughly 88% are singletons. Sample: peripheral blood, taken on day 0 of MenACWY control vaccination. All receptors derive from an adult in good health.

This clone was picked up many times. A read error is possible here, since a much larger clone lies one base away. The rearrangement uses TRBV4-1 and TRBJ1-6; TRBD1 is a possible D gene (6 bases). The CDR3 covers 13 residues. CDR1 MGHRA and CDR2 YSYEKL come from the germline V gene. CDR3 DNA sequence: TGCGCCCGCAGGGGCCTCTATAATTCACCCCTCCACTTT. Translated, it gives CARRGLYNSPLHF.

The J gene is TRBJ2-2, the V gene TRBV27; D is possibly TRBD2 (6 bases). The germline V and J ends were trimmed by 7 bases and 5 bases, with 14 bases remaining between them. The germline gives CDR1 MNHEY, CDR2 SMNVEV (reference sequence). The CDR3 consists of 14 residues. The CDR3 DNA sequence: TGTGCCAGCAAAGTCGGGAGATGGACCGGGGAGCTGTTTTTT. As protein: CASKVGRWTGELFF.

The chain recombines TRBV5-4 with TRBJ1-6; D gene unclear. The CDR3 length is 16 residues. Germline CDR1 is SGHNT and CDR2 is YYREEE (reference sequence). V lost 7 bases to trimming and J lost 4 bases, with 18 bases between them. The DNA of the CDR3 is TGTGCCAGCGGAGAACTCTCGGCCGATTATAATTCACCCCTCCACTTT. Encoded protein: CASGELSADYNSPLHF.

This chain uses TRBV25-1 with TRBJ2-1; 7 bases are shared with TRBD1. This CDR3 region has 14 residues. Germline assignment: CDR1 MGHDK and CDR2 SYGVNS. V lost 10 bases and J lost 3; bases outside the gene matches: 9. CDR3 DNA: TGTGCCACCCAGCCGGACAGGTACTACAATGAGCAGTTCTTC. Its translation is CATQPDRYYNEQFF.

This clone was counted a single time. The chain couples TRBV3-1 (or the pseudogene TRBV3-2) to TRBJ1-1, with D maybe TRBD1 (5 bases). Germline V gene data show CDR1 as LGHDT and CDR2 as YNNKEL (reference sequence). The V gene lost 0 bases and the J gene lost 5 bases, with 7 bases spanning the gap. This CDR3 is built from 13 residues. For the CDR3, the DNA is TGTGCCAGCAGCCAAGATCGGGGGACTGAAGCTTTCTTT. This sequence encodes CASSQDRGTEAFF.

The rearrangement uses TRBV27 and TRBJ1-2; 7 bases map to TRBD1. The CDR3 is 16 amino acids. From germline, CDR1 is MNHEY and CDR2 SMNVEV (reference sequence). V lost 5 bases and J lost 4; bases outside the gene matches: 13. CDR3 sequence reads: CASSLGGGTFIYGYTF. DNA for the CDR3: TGTGCCAGCAGTCTAGGAGGGGGCACATTCATCTATGGCTACACCTTC.

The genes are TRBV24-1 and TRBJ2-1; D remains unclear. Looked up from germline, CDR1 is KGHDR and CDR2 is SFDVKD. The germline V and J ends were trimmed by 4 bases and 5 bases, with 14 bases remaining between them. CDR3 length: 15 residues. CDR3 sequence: CATSERAGPDNEQFF. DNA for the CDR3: TGTGCCACCAGTGAACGAGCCGGGCCCGACAATGAGCAGTTCTTC.

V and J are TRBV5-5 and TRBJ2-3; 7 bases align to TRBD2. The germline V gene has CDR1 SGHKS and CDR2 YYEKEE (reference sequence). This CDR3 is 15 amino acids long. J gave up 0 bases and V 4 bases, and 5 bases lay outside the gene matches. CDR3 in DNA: TGTGCCAGCAGCGCCTCTAGCGGTAGCACAGATACGCAGTATTTT. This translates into CASSASSGSTDTQYF. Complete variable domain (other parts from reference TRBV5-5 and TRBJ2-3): DAGVTQSPTHLIKTRGQQVTLRCSPISGHKSVSWYQQVLGQGPQFIFQYYEKEERGRGNFPDRFSARQFPNYSSELNVNALLLGDSALYLCASSASSGSTDTQYFGPGTRLTVL.

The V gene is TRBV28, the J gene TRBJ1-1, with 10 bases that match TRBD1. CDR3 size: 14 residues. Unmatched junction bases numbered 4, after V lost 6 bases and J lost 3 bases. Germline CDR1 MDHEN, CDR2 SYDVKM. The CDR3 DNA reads TGTGCCAGCAGACTGGGACAGGGGTACACTGAAGCTTTCTTT. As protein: CASRLGQGYTEAFF.

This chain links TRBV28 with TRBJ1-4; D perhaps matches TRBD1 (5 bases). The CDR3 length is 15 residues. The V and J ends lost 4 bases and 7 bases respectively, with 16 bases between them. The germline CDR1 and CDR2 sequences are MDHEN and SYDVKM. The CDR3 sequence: CASSSPARVGEKLFF. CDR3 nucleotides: TGTGCCAGCAGTTCCCCCGCCAGGGTCGGTGAAAAACTGTTTTTT.

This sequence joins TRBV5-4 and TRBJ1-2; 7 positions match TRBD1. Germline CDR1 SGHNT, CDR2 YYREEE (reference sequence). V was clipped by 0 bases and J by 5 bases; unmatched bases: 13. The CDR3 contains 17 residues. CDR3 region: CASSLDLQGPVLYGYTF. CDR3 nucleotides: TGTGCCAGCAGCTTGGATTTACAGGGGCCGGTCCTTTATGGCTACACCTTC.

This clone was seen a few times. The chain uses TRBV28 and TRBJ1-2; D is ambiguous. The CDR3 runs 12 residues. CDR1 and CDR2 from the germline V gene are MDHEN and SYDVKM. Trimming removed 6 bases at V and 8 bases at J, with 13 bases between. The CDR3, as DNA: TGTGCCAGCAGCGGAACTGAAGGGGGCTACACCTTC. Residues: CASSGTEGGYTF.

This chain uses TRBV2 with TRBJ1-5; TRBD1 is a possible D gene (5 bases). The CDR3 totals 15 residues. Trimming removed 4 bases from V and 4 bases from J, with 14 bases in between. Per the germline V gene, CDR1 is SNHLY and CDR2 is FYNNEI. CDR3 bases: TGTGCCAGCAGTGCCCGCACACAGGTTAATCAGCCCCAGCATTTT. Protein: CASSARTQVNQPQHF. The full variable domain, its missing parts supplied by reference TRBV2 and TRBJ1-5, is EPEVTQTPSHQVTQMGQEVILRCVPISNHLYFYWYRQILGQKVEFLVSFYNNEISEKSEIFDDQFSVERPDGSNFTLKIRSTKLEDSAMYFCASSARTQVNQPQHFGDGTRLSIL.

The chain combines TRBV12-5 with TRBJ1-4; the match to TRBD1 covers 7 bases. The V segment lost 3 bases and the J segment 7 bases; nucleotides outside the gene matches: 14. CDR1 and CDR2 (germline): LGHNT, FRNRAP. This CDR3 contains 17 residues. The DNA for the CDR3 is TGTGCTAGTGGTTTAGGGCAGGGGGGTGGTAGGTCTGAAAAACTGTTTTTT. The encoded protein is CASGLGQGGGRSEKLFF.

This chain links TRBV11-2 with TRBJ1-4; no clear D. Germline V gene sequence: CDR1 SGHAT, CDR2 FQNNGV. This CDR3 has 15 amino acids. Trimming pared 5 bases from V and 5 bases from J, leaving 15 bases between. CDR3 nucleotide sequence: TGTGCCAGCAGCCCAACCGGGGAGTCGAATGAAAAACTGTTTTTT. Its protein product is CASSPTGESNEKLFF.

The DNA of the CDR3 is TGTGCCAGCAGCCTGGACCCGGGACTGTCCTCCTACGAGCAGTACTTC. Translation: CASSLDPGLSSYEQYF. This chain uses TRBV27 with TRBJ2-7, with TRBD2 as a possible D gene (6 bases). CDR1 MNHEY and CDR2 SMNVEV come from the germline V gene (reference sequence). The CDR3 contains 16 residues. V was cut by 6 bases and J by 0 bases, with 18 bases left in between.

The CDR3 DNA reads TGTGCCAGCAGCTCCACGTACAGGACTGAAGCTTTCTTT. It translates to CASSSTYRTEAFF. The rearrangement joins TRBV7-2 to TRBJ1-1; possibly TRBD1 for D (5 bases). Trimming took 4 bases from V and 5 from J, leaving 11 bases between them. This CDR3 contains 13 residues. CDR1 and CDR2 from the germline V gene are SGHTA and FQGNSA.

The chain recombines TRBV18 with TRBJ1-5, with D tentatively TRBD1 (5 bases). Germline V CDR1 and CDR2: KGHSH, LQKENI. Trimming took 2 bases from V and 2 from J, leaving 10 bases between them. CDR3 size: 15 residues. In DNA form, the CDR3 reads TGTGCCAGCTCACCAGACCAGGGAGGCAATCAGCCCCAGCATTTT. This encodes CASSPDQGGNQPQHF.

The CDR3 sequence: CASSLVSRGPTYNSPLHF. The CDR3 nucleotides read TGTGCCAGCAGCTTGGTTAGCAGGGGCCCTACCTATAATTCACCCCTCCACTTT. The rearrangement links TRBV11-2 to TRBJ1-6; D might be TRBD1 (6 bases). Germline V gene data show CDR1 as SGHAT and CDR2 as FQNNGV. The CDR3 contains 18 residues. V gave up 3 bases and J gave up 2 bases, with 17 bases separating them. The entire variable domain, with the rest obtained from reference TRBV11-2 and TRBJ1-6, is as follows: EAGVAQSPRYKIIEKRQSVAFWCNPISGHATLYWYQQILGQGPKLLIQFQNNGVVDDSQLPKDRFSAERLKGVDSTLKIQPAKLEDSAVYLCASSLVSRGPTYNSPLHFGNGTRLTVT.

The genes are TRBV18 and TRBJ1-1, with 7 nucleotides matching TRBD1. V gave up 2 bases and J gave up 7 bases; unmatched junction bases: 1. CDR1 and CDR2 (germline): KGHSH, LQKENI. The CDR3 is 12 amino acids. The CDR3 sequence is CASSPRTGEAFF. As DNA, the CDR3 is TGTGCCAGCTCACCAAGGACAGGTGAAGCTTTCTTT.

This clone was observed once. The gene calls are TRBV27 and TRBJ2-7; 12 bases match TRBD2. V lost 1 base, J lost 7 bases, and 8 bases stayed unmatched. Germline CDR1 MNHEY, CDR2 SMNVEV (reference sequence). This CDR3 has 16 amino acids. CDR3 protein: CASSLYRLAGVQEQYF. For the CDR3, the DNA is TGTGCCAGCAGTTTATACCGACTAGCGGGAGTGCAGGAGCAGTACTTC.

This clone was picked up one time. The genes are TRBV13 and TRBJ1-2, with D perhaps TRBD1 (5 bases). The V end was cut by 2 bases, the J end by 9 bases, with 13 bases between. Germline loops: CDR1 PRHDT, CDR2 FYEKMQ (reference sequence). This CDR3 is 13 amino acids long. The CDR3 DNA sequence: TGTGCCAGCAGCTTAATTAGCAGGGATCGCTACACCTTC. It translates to CASSLISRDRYTF.